This T cell receptor beta chain was obtained from a study of cytotoxic CD8 clonotypes in ibrutinib-treated CLL. Study as a whole: Patient counts were roughly 10 relapsed/refractory, about 14 treatment-naive and about 17 IGHV unmutated. General observations from the study: Progressing patients had sampling times that differed from those of sustained-remission patients. Rising at ibrutinib response, clonality subsequently fell back toward baseline at progression.

This CDR3 has 13 residues. V was clipped by 4 bases and J by 6 bases, with 11 bases between them. Germline CDR1 and CDR2: ENHRY and SYGVKD. The sample holds a few counts of this clone. The antigen is unknown. Only in-frame clones appear in the TCRdb table, and some are missing; sequencing was by immunoSEQ multiplex PCR. The sample holds 35,000 to 55,000 clones, roughly two thirds seen once. Source: PBMCs, taken after 12 months of ibrutinib treatment. The V and J genes are TRBV10-3 and TRBJ2-3; the D gene is possibly TRBD2 (6 bases). This sequence originates from a human donor with chronic lymphocytic leukemia. CDR3 DNA: TGTGCCATCAGTGGGGGGGAGAGGGATACGCAGTATTTT. The encoded protein is CAISGGERDTQYF.